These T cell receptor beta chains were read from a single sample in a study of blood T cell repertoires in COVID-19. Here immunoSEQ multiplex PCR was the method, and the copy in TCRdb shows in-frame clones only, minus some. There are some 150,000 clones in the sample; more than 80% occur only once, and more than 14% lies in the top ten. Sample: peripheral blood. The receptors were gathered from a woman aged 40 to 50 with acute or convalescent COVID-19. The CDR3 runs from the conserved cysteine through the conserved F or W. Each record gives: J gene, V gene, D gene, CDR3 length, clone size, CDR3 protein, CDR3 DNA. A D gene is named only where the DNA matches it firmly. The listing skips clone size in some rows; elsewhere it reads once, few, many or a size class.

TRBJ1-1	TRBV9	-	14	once	CASSVAQGNTEAFF	TGTGCCAGCAGCGTAGCGCAGGGGAACACTGAAGCTTTCTTT
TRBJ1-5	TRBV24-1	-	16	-	CATSDPGGAQGQPQHF	TGTGCCACCAGTGATCCTGGCGGTGCCCAGGGGCAGCCCCAGCATTTT
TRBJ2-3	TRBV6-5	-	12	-	CASSRGTDTQYF	TGTGCCAGCAGCCGCGGCACAGATACGCAGTATTTT
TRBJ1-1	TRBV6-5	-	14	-	CASSWDAGGTEAFF	TGTGCCAGCAGTTGGGACGCTGGGGGGACTGAAGCTTTCTTT
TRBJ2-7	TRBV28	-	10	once	CASSSEDIYF	TGTGCCAGCAGTTCTGAAGACATCTACTTC
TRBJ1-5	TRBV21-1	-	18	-	CASSKVVIRGLSNQPQHF	TGTGCCAGCAGCAAAGTGGTAATCAGGGGGCTCAGCAATCAGCCCCAGCATTTT
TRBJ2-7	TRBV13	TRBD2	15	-	CASSQGTSGSEEQYF	TGTGCCAGCAGCCAAGGGACTAGCGGGAGCGAAGAGCAGTACTTC
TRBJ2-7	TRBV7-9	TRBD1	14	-	CASSPGQAPNEQYF	TGTGCCAGCAGCCCCGGACAGGCCCCAAACGAGCAGTACTTC
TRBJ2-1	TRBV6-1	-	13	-	CASSEQLYNEQFF	TGTGCCAGCAGTGAACAACTTTACAATGAGCAGTTCTTC
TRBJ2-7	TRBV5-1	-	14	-	CASSLGADTYEQYF	TGCGCCAGCAGCTTGGGGGCGGACACCTACGAGCAGTACTTC
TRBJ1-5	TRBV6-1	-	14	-	CASSEQGRNQPQHF	TGTGCCAGCAGTGAACAGGGTCGCAATCAGCCCCAGCATTTT
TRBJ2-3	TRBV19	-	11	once	CASRLVDTQYF	TGTGCCAGTCGACTAGTTGATACGCAGTATTTT
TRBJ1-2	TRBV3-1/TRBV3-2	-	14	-	CASSQNSRPYGYTF	TGTGCCAGCAGCCAAAACAGTCGCCCCTATGGCTACACCTTC
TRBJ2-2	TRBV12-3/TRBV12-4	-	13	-	CASSFIGTGELFF	TGTGCCAGCAGTTTTATCGGCACCGGGGAGCTGTTTTTT
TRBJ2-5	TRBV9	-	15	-	CASSVATGSWETQYF	TGTGCCAGCAGCGTAGCAACAGGGTCCTGGGAGACCCAGTACTTC
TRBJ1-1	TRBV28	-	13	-	CASRLNRGNEAFF	TGTGCCAGCAGACTTAATCGGGGGAATGAAGCTTTCTTT
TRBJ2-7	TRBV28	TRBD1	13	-	CASSLDRGREQYF	TGTGCCAGCAGTTTGGACAGGGGGCGCGAGCAGTACTTC
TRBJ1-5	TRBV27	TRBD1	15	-	CASGAGTGGQQPQHF	TGTGCCAGCGGAGCCGGGACAGGGGGTCAGCAGCCCCAGCATTTT
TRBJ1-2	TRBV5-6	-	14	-	CASSRQMGARGYTF	TGTGCCAGCAGCCGTCAAATGGGGGCGCGAGGCTACACCTTC
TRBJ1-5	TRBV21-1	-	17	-	CASSKFALQNSNQPQHF	TGTGCCAGCAGCAAATTCGCTTTACAGAATAGCAATCAGCCCCAGCATTTT
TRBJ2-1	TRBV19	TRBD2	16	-	CASSIAAGRAYNEQFF	TGTGCCAGTAGTATAGCCGCAGGGAGGGCCTACAATGAGCAGTTCTTC
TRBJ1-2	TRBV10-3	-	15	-	CATRRGGAGLYGYTF	TGTGCCACGAGAAGGGGGGGAGCAGGGCTGTATGGCTACACCTTC
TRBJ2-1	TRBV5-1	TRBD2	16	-	CASSLSQLAGHNEQFF	TGCGCCAGCAGCTTAAGCCAACTAGCGGGACACAATGAGCAGTTCTTC
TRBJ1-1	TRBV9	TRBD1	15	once	CASSMGQGWNTEAFF	TGTGCCAGCAGCATGGGACAGGGGTGGAACACTGAAGCTTTCTTT
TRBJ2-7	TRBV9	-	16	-	CASSVGGAQSSYEQYF	TGTGCCAGCAGCGTGGGGGGGGCGCAGAGCTCCTACGAGCAGTACTTC
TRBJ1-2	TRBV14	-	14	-	CASSQGYREKGYTF	TGTGCCAGCAGCCAAGGGTACAGGGAGAAAGGCTACACCTTC
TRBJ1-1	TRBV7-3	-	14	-	CASSLTSGTTEAFF	TGTGCCAGCAGCTTAACAAGCGGGACCACTGAAGCTTTCTTT
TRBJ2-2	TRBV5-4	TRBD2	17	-	CASSPRGTSGAIGELFF	TGTGCCAGCAGCCCCCGAGGGACTAGCGGGGCGATCGGGGAGCTGTTTTTT
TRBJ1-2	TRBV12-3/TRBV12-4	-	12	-	CASSLGGVGSDF	TGTGCCAGCAGTTTAGGAGGGGTCGGGAGTGACTTC
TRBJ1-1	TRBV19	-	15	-	CASTKARLENTEAFF	TGTGCCAGTACCAAAGCAAGACTGGAGAACACTGAAGCTTTCTTT
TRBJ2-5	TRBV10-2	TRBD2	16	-	CASSQLAGGPSETQYF	TGCGCCAGCAGTCAACTAGCGGGGGGGCCTTCCGAGACCCAGTACTTC
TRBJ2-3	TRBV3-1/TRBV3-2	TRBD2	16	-	CASSQTASGKTDTQYF	TGTGCCAGCAGCCAAACCGCTAGCGGGAAAACAGATACGCAGTATTTT
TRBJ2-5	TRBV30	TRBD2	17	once	CASKGKRGAGVGETQYF	TGTGCCTCGAAGGGAAAGAGAGGAGCGGGAGTAGGGGAGACCCAGTACTTC
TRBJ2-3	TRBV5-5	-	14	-	CASSNPTPTDTQYF	TGTGCCAGCAGCAACCCCACACCCACAGATACGCAGTATTTT
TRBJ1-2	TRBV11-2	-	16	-	CASSLFPSGGDYGYTF	TGTGCCAGCAGCCTCTTCCCATCGGGAGGTGACTATGGCTACACCTTC
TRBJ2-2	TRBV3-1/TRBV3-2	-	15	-	CASSQVNAITGELFF	TGTGCCAGCAGCCAAGTGAACGCGATCACCGGGGAGCTGTTTTTT
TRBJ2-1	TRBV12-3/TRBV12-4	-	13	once	CASSPPPDNEQFF	TGTGCCAGCAGTCCCCCGCCGGACAATGAGCAGTTCTTC
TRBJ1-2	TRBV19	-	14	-	CASSIGSSTYGYTF	TGTGCCAGTAGTATAGGGTCATCTACTTATGGCTACACCTTC
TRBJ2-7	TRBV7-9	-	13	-	CASSSGLHYEQYF	TGTGCCAGCAGCTCGGGACTTCACTACGAGCAGTACTTC
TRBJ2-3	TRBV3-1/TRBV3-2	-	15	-	CASSRASVDTDTQYF	TGTGCCAGCAGCCGAGCTAGCGTGGACACAGATACGCAGTATTTT
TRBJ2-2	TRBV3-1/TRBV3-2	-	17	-	CASSQHRASRYTGELFF	TGTGCCAGCAGTCAACACCGGGCTAGCAGATACACCGGGGAGCTGTTTTTT